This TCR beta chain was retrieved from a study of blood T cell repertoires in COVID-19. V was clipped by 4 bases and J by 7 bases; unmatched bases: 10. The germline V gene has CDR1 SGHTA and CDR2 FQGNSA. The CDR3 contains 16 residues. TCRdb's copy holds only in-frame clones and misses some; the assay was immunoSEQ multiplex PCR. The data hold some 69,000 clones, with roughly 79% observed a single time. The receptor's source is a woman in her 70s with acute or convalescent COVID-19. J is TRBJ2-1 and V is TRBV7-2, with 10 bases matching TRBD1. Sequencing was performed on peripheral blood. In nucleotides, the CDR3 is TGTGCCAGCAGCTCAGACCGGGACAGGGGAGGAAATGAGCAGTTCTTC. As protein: CASSSDRDRGGNEQFF.